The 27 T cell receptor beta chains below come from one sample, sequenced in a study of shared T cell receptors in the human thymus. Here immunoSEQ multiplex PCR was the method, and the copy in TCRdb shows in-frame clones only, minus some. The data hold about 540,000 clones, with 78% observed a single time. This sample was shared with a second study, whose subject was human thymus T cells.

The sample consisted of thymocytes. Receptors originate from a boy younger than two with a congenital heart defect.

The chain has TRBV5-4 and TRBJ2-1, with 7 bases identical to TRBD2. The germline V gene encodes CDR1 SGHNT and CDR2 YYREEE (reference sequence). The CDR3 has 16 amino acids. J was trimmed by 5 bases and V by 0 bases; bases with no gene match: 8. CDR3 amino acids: CASSLGAGVGNNEQFF. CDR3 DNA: TGTGCCAGCAGCTTGGGGGCGGGAGTGGGGAACAATGAGCAGTTCTTC. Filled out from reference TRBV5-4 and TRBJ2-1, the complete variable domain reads ETGVTQSPTHLIKTRGQQVTLRCSSQSGHNTVSWYQQALGQGPQFIFQYYREEENGRGNFPPRFSGLQFPNYSSELNVNALELDDSALYLCASSLGAGVGNNEQFFGPGTRLTVL.

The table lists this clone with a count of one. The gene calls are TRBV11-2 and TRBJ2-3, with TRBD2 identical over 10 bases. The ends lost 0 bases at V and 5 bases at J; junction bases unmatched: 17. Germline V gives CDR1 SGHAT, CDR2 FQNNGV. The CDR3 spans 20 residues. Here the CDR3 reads CASSLERTIQVTSGLDTQYF. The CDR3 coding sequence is TGTGCCAGCAGCTTAGAAAGGACGATCCAGGTGACTAGCGGGTTAGATACGCAGTATTTT.

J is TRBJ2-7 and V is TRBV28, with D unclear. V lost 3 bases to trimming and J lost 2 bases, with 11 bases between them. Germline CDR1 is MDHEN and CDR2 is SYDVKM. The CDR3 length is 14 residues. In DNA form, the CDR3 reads TGTGCCAGCAGTTTGAGGCTCCAAACCTACGAGCAGTACTTC. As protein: CASSLRLQTYEQYF.

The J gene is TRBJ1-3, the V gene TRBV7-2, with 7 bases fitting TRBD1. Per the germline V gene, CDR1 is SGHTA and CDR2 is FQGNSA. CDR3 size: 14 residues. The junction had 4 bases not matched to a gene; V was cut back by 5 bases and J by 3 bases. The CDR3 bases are TGTGCCAGCAGCGCGCGGACAGGTGGAAACACCATATATTTT. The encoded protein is CASSARTGGNTIYF.

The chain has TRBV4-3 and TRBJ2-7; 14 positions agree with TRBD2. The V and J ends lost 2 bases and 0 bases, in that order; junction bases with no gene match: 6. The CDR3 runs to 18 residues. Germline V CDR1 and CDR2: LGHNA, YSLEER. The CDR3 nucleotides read TGCGCCAGCAGCCAAACCCGGACTAGCGGGAGGATCTCCTACGAGCAGTACTTC. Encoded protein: CASSQTRTSGRISYEQYF.

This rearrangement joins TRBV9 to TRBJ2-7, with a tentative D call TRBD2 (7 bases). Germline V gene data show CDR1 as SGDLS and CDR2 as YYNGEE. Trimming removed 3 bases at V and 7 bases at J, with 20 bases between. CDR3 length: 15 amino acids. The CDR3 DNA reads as TGTGCCAGCAGCGCATCCCCGGAGGGGGGGCGAGAGCAGTACTTC. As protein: CASSASPEGGREQYF.

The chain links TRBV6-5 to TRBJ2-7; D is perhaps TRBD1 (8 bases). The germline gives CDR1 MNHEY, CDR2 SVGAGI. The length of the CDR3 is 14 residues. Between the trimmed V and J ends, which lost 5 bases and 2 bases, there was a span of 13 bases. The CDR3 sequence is CASSTTGGAYEQYF. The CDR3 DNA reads TGTGCCAGCAGTACAACAGGGGGGGCCTACGAGCAGTACTTC.

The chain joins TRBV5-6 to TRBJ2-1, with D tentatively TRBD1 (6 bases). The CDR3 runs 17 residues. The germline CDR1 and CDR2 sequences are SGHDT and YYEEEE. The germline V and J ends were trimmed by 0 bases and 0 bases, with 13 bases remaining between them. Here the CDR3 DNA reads TGTGCCAGCAGCTTGGTGGCAGGGGTATCCTCCTACAATGAGCAGTTCTTC. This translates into CASSLVAGVSSYNEQFF.

The DNA for the CDR3 is TGCAGTCCCAGGCCTCCCTACGAGCAGTACTTC. Translated: CSPRPPYEQYF. The chain joins TRBV20-1 to TRBJ2-7, with D unresolved. CDR1 is DFQATT and CDR2 is SNEGSKA in the germline V gene (reference sequence). Trimming removed 8 bases from V and 2 bases from J, with 10 bases in between. The CDR3 loop spans 11 amino acids.

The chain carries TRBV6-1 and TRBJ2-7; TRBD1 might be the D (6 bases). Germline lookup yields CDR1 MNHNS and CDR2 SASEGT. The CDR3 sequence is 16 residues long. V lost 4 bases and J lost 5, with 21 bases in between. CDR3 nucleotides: TGTGCCAGCAGTGGCTCCGGGTCGAATCCAGGGGACGAGCAGTACTTC. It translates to CASSGSGSNPGDEQYF.

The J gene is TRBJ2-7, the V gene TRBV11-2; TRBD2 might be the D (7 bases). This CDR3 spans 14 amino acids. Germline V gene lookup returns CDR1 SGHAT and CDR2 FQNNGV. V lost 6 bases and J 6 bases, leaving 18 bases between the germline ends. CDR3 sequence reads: CASSSSVGGGEQYF. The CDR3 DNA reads TGTGCCAGCAGTTCCTCTGTGGGAGGGGGCGAGCAGTACTTC.

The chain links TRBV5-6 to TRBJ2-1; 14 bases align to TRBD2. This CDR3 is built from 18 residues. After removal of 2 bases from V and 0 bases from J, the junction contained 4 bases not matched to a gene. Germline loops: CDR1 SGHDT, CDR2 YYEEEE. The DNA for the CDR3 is TGTGCCAGCAGCTTACGGACTAGCGGGAGGAGCTCCTACAATGAGCAGTTCTTC. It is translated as CASSLRTSGRSSYNEQFF. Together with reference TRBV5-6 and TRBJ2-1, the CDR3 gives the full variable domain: DAGVTQSPTHLIKTRGQQVTLRCSPKSGHDTVSWYQQALGQGPQFIFQYYEEEERQRGNFPDRFSGHQFPNYSSELNVNALLLGDSALYLCASSLRTSGRSSYNEQFFGPGTRLTVL.

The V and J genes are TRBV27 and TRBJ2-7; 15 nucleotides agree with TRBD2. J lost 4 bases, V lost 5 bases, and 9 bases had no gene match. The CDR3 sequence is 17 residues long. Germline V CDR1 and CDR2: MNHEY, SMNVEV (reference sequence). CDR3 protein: CASSPRGLAGGPYEQYF. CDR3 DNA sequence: TGTGCCAGCAGTCCCCGAGGACTAGCGGGAGGGCCTTACGAGCAGTACTTC.

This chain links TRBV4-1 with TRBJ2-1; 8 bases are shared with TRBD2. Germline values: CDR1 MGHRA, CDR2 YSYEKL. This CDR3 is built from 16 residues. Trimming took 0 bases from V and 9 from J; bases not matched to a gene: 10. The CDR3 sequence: CASSQDVGLAGAEQFF. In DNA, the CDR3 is TGCGCCAGCAGCCAAGACGTGGGGCTAGCGGGCGCTGAGCAGTTCTTC.

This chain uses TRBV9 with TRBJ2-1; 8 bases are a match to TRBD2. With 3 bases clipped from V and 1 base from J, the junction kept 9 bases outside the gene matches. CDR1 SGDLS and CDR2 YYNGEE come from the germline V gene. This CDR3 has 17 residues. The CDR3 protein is CASSDLASGFSYNEQFF. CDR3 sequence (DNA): TGTGCCAGCAGCGATCTTGCTAGCGGGTTTTCCTACAATGAGCAGTTCTTC.

The CDR3 loop is CAIPVAGGGTGELFF. The DNA of the CDR3 is TGTGCCATCCCCGTAGCGGGAGGGGGCACCGGGGAGCTGTTTTTT. The chain has TRBV11-1 and TRBJ2-2; 11 bases are shared with TRBD2. Germline CDR1 is SGHAT and CDR2 is FQDESV (reference sequence). Trimming removed 10 bases from V and 4 bases from J; junction bases left unmatched: 8. The length of the CDR3 is 15 residues.

This chain's CDR3 is CAIRQQGAGNTIYF. In DNA form, the CDR3 reads TGTGCCATCAGACAACAGGGGGCTGGAAACACCATATATTTT. The chain joins TRBV10-3 to TRBJ1-3, with 8 bases lining up with TRBD1. V was pared by 6 bases and J by 2 bases, with 3 bases of the junction left unmatched. CDR1 and CDR2 from the germline V gene are ENHRY and SYGVKD. The CDR3 is 14 amino acids.

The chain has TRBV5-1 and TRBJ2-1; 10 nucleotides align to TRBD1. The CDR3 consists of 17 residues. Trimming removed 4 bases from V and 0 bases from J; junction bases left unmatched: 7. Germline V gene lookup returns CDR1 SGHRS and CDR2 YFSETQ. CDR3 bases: TGCGCCAGCAGCACGGACAGGGGGGCCATCTCCTACAATGAGCAGTTCTTC. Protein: CASSTDRGAISYNEQFF.

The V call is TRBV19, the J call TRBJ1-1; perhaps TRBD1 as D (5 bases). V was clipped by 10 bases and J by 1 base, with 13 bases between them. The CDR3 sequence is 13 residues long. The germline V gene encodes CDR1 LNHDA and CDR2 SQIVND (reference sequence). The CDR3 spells CATKGRGNTEAFF. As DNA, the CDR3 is TGTGCCACCAAGGGGCGGGGGAACACTGAAGCTTTCTTT. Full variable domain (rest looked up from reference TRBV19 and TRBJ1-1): DGGITQSPKYLFRKEGQNVTLSCEQNLNHDAMYWYRQDPGQGLRLIYYSQIVNDFQKGDIAEGYSVSREKKESFPLTVTSAQKNPTAFYLCATKGRGNTEAFFGQGTRLTVV.

The CDR3 DNA reads TGTGCCAGCGGGGGGGATAGCAATCAGCCCCAGCATTTT. This encodes CASGGDSNQPQHF. The rearrangement links TRBV27 to TRBJ1-5; D is perhaps TRBD1 (5 bases). The CDR3 runs 13 residues. Trimming left V 8 bases short and J 0 bases short, with 8 bases between. Germline loops: CDR1 MNHEY, CDR2 SMNVEV (reference sequence).

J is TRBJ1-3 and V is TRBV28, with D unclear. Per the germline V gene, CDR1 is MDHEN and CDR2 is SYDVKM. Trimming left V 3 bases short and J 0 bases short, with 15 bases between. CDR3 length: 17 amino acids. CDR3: CASSFWSDSSSGNTIYF. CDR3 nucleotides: TGTGCCAGCAGTTTTTGGTCCGACTCCAGCTCTGGAAACACCATATATTTT.

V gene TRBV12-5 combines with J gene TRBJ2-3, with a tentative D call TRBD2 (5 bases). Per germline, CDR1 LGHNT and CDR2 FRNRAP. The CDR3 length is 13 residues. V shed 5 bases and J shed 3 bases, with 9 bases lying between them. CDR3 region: CASGPPGTDTQYF. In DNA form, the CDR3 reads TGTGCTAGTGGTCCCCCGGGGACAGATACGCAGTATTTT.

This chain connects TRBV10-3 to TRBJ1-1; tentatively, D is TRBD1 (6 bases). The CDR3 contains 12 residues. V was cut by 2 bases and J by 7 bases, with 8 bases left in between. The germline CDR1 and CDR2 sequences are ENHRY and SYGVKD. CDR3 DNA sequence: TGTGCCATCAGTGAGAGGGGGGGTGAAGCTTTCTTT. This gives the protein CAISERGGEAFF.

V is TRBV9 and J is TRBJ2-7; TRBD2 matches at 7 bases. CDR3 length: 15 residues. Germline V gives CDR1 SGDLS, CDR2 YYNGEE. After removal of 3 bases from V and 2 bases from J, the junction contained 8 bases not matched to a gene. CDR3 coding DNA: TGTGCCAGCAGCGCGAGAAGCGGGACCCCCTACGAGCAGTACTTC. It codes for CASSARSGTPYEQYF.

The CDR3 region is CASSSSRDRGPFGANVLTF. For the CDR3, the DNA is TGTGCCAGCAGTTCCTCGCGGGACAGGGGGCCCTTTGGGGCCAACGTCCTGACTTTC. The gene calls are TRBV28 and TRBJ2-6, with 12 bases identical to TRBD1. The CDR3 totals 19 residues. In germline, CDR1 is MDHEN, CDR2 SYDVKM. V dropped 4 bases and J dropped 3; count of bases not matched to a gene: 10.

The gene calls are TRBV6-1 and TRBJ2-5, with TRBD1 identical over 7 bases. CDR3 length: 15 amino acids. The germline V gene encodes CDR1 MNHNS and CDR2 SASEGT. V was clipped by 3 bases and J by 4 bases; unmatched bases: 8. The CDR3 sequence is CASSDLTGCTETQYF. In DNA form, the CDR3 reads TGTGCCAGCAGTGACCTGACAGGGTGTACAGAGACCCAGTACTTC.

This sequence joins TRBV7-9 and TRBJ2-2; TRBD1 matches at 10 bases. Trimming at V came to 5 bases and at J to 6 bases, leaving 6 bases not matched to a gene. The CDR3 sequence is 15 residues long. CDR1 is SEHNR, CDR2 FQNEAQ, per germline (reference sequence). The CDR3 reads CASSRQGAGAGELFF. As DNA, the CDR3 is TGTGCCAGCAGCCGACAGGGGGCGGGCGCCGGGGAGCTGTTTTTT. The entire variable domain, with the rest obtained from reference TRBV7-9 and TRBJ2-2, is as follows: DTGVSQNPRHKITKRGQNVTFRCDPISEHNRLYWYRQTLGQGPEFLTYFQNEAQLEKSRLLSDRFSAERPKGSFSTLEIQRTEQGDSAMYLCASSRQGAGAGELFFGEGSRLTVL.